This record looks at one TCR beta chain sequence and its context. Its antigen is currently unknown. Sample treatment: around 19 received Ad26.COV2.S at low or high dose, single or two shots; 5 received placebo; per-sample allocation not given. Sampling occurred on day 63 after the first vaccine or placebo injection. The data derive from a study of Ad26.COV2.S vaccination and SARS-CoV-2 variants. Study results and caveats: In vaccinated individuals, spike-specific CD8+ and CD4+ T cell responses reportedly displayed substantial breadth. There was a possibility that the TCR breadth and depth analyses underestimated total T cell responses.

With V trimmed by 3 bases and J by 1 base, 12 bases remained unmatched. The germline V gene has CDR1 LGHNA and CDR2 YSLEER. The CDR3 is made up of 17 amino acids. Measured with immunoSEQ multiplex PCR; TCRdb has only the in-frame clones, and not every one. Of about 350,000 clones in the sample, about nine tenths were seen once. The chain links TRBV4-3 to TRBJ2-7; TRBD1 matches 7 bases. Sequencing was performed on peripheral blood, taken in a trial of Ad26.COV2.S vaccine versus placebo. This receptor was obtained from a person aged 18-60 years who received the Ad26.COV2.S COVID-19 vaccine or a placebo. Here the CDR3 reads CASSHFSAGTESYEQYF. The CDR3 coding sequence is TGCGCCAGCAGCCACTTTTCAGCCGGGACAGAGTCCTACGAGCAGTACTTC.